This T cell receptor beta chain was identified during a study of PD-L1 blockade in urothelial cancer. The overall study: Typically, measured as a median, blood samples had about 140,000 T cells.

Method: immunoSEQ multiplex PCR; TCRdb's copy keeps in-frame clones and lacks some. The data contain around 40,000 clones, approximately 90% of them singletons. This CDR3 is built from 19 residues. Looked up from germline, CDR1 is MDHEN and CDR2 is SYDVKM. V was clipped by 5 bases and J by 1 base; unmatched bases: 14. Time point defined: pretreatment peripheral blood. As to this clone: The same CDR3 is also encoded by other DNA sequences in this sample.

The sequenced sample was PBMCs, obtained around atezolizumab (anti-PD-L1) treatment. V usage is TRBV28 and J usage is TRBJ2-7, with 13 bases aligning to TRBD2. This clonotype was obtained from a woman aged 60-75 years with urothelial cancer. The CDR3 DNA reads TGTGCCAGCAGTCCATTATGGACTAGCGGGAGTTCTTTTTCCTACGAGCAGTACTTC. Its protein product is CASSPLWTSGSSFSYEQYF.